Listed below are T cell receptor beta chains from one sample, sequenced in a study of T cells in Graves' hyperthyroidism and ophthalmopathy. TCRdb ran MiXCR on the multiplex PCR reads and lists one entry per CDR3 protein. The data hold a few hundred thousand distinct CDR3 sequences, with roughly 25% observed a single time. Sequencing used blood. All receptors come from a man aged 50 to 59 with Graves' hyperthyroidism. Each CDR3 is given with its conserved first and last residue.

v_gene	j_gene	CDR3aa
TRBV6-1	TRBJ1-2	CASSEGDGAFYGYTF
TRBV5-1	TRBJ2-7	CASSLVYRRRYEQYF
TRBV6-1	TRBJ2-2	CASSGGTSGSVTGELFF
TRBV20-1	TRBJ2-5	CSASEGTSGRVKETQYF
TRBV5-1	TRBJ2-3	CASSEGLPQYF
TRBV24-1	TRBJ1-3	CATSDPTETGNTIYF
TRBV13	TRBJ1-5	CASSFSGSGNQPQHF
TRBV28	TRBJ1-1	CASSLGPALNTEAFF
TRBV5-6	TRBJ2-1	CASSLGRVAGVYSNEQFF
TRBV29-1	TRBJ2-3	CSVPARLVTDTQYF
TRBV12-3/TRBV12-4	TRBJ2-3	CASSLMASEGTQCF
TRBV3-1	TRBJ2-5	CASSQLETQYF
TRBV12-3/TRBV12-4	TRBJ1-2	CASSSGQIYGYTF
TRBV18	TRBJ2-7	CASSPDGGGPYEQYF
TRBV12-3/TRBV12-4	TRBJ1-6	CASSFKNGSPLHF
TRBV20-1	TRBJ2-5	CSAGYRGQETQYF
TRBV4-1	TRBJ2-7	CASSYRDPSYEQYF
TRBV27	TRBJ2-2	CASSLRSPKNTGELFF
TRBV20-1	TRBJ2-3	CSAGGGSYTDTQYF
TRBV24-1	TRBJ2-1	CATSEERDGNEQFF
TRBV13	TRBJ2-2	CASSLAGEVGELFF
TRBV5-6	TRBJ1-2	CASSFPGAAFGGYTF
TRBV12-3/TRBV12-4	TRBJ2-1	CASRGRRYNEQFF
TRBV20-1	TRBJ1-2	CSGLGIYGYTF
TRBV5-1	TRBJ2-1	CASSPEPSGSYNEQFF
TRBV19	TRBJ1-1	CASSSGTGDIHAEAFF
TRBV7-6	TRBJ1-4	CASSRRQGEQKLFF
TRBV2	TRBJ1-5	CASSGGEGARQPQHF
TRBV5-1	TRBJ2-7	CASSSGQGTREQYF
TRBV10-3	TRBJ2-7	CAISTQGREQYF
TRBV6-1	TRBJ2-3	CASSDLGRQTDTQYF
TRBV11-2	TRBJ2-7	CASSPRTFAYEQYF
TRBV7-3	TRBJ2-5	CASSLGASETQYF
TRBV10-3	TRBJ2-1	CAIKGQSSYNEQFF
TRBV15	TRBJ2-1	CATSREGVVWNEQFF